This entry is about one T cell receptor (beta chain). This clonotype was observed a few times. Its antigen target is currently unknown. Nothing much larger sits one base from this clone, and base qualities are not available. Donors were a few dozen systemically healthy Caucasian individuals from Russia aged roughly 6 to 95 years. Around 10 milliliters of peripheral blood were collected from each donor into EDTA-treated Vacutainer tubes. Ficoll-Paque density-gradient centrifugation was used to isolate PBMCs, with at least 6.5 million per sample. Trizol reagent was used to extract total RNA from the PBMCs, yielding at least 5.5 micrograms per sample. Naive CD45RAhigh/CD27high T cell percentages were measured by flow cytometry on a PBMC aliquot from every donor. The CDR3 starts with the cysteine, ends with the phenylalanine, and has 13 residues. Just CDR3 DNA is preserved here, 39 bases in frame from base 1. CDR1 and CDR2 are drawn from the germline V gene: SGHRS, YFSETQ. The junction shows trimming of 0 bases on V and 5 bases on J, plus 7 bases between the germline ends.

This sample was included in a study of blood T cells in healthy people across ages (dated by TCRdb to about 2015). With respect to the entire study: Template switching captured roughly one uniquely barcoded TCR beta cDNA molecule per two T cells in model experiments. Donors of different ages were randomly distributed across sequencing lanes to avoid experimental bias. For two donors (one aged 18 to 29 and one aged 80 or older), the study analyzed two additional independent replicas of 1 million unique cDNA reads from the same blood draw. Age-related changes in TCR beta repertoire diversity were measured in the study by deep sequencing normalized with unique cDNA molecular identifiers. Four age groups were formed from the donors: young (average approximately 15 years), middle-aged (just under 40), aged (roughly 56) and long-lived (less than 85).

Results and caveats for the whole study, not just this receptor: As age increased, observed TCR beta diversity per million T cells dropped in a roughly linear way, and a significant reduction was already evident by age approximately 40. Compared with the aged group, the long-lived group had more naive CD4+ T cells, fewer expanded clones and increased TCR diversity, a pattern suggesting age selection. Total diversity estimates from one million sequenced T cells were considered lower bounds and underestimates. Conclusive comparison of naive and antigen-experienced compartments was prevented by the profiling of bulk unsorted PBMCs. Because donor CMV infection status was unknown, age-related changes in expanded clonotypes were potentially confounded. The percentage of naive T cells measured by flow cytometry correlated strongly with observed TCR beta diversity.

The library came from 5' RACE. The sample was run on an Illumina HiSeq 2500. A second PCR of about 6 to 12 cycles was run with a J-beta primer mix and a sample-barcoded 5' primer. Each TCR beta cDNA molecule received a unique molecular identifier from a template-switch 5' adaptor carrying 12 random nucleotides. Each sample yielded at least 3 million CDR3-containing paired-end reads. First-strand cDNA synthesis was performed from all RNA using the Mint cDNA synthesis kit, with priming by a TRBC-specific oligonucleotide. Following uracil-DNA glycosylase treatment, a first 18-cycle PCR with universal primers M1SS and BC2_uni_R was performed on all cDNA. The original pipeline was this. Normalization of each sample was performed by random selection of 1 million high-quality reads, each carrying a distinct molecular identifier. Reads with shared molecular identifiers were discarded instead of being binned into consensus sequences. MiTCR, run with a Q25 quality threshold and the strictest error-elimination algorithm, handled CDR3 identification, clonotype clustering and error correction. Lower-bound total TCR beta diversity was estimated with a nonparametric unseen species model using Euler transformation. TCRdb reran the public reads through fastp at Q25 and MiXCR, keeping productive beta chains. Rows matching on CDR3 protein sequence are summarized as one entry with the most common DNA and genes. TCRdb assigned the V and J calls; the authors' analysis was not used. This sample has 800,000 or so distinct CDR3 sequences in its table, and roughly 60% of those were observed once. About a quarter of the sample lies in the top ten.

Sequenced: blood. The source of this sequence is a man aged 25-40 years in good health. This chain is built from TRBV5-1 and TRBJ2-3; the D gene assignment is ambiguous. The nucleotide sequence reads TGCGCCAGCAGCTTGGCTAACCTAGATACGCAGTATTTT. The translation is CASSLANLDTQYF.